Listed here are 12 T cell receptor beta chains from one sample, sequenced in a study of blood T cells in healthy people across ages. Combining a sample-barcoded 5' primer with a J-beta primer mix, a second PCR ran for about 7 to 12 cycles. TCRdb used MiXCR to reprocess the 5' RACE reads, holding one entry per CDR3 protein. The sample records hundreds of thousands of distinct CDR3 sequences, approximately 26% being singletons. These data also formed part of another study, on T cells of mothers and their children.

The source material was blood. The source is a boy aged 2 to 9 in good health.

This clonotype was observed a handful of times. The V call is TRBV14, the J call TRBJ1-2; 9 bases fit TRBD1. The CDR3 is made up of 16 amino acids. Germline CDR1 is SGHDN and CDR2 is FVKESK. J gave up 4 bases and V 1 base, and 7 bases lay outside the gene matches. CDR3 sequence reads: CASSQAGTGGIYGYTF. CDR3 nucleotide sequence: TGTGCCAGCAGCCAAGCCGGCACAGGGGGCATCTATGGCTACACCTTC.

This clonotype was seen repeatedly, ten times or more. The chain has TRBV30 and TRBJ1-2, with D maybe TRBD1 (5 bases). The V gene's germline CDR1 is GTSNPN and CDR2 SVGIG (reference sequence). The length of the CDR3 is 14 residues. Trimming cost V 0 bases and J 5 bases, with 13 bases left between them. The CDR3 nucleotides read TGTGCCTGGAGTGTACCCCCGACAGATTATGGCTACACCTTC. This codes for CAWSVPPTDYGYTF.

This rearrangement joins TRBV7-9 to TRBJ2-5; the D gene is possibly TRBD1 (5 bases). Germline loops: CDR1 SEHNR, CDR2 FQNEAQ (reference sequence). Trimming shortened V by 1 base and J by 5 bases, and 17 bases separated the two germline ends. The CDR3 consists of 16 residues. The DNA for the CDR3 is TGTGCCAGCAGCTTAGAAGGTTCGCGGACAAGGGAGACCCAGTACTTC. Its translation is CASSLEGSRTRETQYF.

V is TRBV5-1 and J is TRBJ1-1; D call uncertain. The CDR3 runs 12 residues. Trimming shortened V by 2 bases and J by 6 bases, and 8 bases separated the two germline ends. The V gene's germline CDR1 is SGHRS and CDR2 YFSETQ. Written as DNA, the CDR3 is TGCGCCAGCAGCTTAGAAGCCTCTGAAGCTTTCTTT. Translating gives CASSLEASEAFF.

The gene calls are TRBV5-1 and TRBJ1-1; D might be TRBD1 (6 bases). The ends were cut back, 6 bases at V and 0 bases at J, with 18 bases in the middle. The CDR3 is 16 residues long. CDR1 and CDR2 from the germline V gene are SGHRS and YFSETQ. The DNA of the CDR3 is TGCGCCAGCAACCCTGGTGGGGGGCCAGTGAACACTGAAGCTTTCTTT. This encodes CASNPGGGPVNTEAFF.

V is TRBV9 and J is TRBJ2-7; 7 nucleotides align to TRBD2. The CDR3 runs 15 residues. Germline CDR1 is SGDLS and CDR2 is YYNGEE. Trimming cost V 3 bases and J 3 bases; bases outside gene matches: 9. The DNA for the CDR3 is TGTGCCAGCAGCGGAAGGACTAGTTCGGTCTACGAGCAGTACTTC. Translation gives CASSGRTSSVYEQYF.

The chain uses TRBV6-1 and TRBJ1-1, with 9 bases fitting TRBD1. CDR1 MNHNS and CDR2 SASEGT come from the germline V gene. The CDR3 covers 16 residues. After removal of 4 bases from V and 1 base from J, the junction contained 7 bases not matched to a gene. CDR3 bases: TGTGCCAGCAGTGGATTACAGGGGGCCAAGAACACTGAAGCTTTCTTT. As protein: CASSGLQGAKNTEAFF.

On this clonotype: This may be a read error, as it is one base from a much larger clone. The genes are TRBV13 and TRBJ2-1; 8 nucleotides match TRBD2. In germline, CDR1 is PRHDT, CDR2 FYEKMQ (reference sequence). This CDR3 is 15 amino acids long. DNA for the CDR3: TGTGCCCGCAGCGGACCGGGACTAGCCTACAATGAGCAGTTCTTC. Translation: CARSGPGLAYNEQFF.

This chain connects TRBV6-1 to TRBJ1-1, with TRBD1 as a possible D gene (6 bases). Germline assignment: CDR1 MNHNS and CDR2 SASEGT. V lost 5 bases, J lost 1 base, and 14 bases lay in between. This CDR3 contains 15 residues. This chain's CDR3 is CASSIFPGANTEAFF. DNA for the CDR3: TGTGCCAGCAGTATTTTCCCGGGGGCGAACACTGAAGCTTTCTTT.

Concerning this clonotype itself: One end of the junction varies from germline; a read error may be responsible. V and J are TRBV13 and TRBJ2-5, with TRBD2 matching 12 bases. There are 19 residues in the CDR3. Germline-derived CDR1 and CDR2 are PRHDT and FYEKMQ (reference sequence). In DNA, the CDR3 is TGCGCCAGCAGCCGACGCCTCTTCACTAGCGGGGGGTTCCAAGAGACCCAGTACTTC. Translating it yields CASSRRLFTSGGFQETQYF.

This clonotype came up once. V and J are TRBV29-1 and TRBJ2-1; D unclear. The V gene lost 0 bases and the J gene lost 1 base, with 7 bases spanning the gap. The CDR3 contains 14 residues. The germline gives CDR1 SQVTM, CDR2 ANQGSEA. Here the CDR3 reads CSVEDGWSYNEQFF. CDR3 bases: TGCAGCGTTGAAGACGGCTGGTCCTACAATGAGCAGTTCTTC.

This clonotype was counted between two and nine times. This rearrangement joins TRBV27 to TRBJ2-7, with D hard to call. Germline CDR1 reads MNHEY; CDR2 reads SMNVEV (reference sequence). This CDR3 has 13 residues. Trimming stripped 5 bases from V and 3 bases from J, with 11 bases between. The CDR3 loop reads CASSPLHVYEQYF. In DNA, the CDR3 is TGTGCCAGCAGTCCCCTCCATGTCTACGAGCAGTACTTC.